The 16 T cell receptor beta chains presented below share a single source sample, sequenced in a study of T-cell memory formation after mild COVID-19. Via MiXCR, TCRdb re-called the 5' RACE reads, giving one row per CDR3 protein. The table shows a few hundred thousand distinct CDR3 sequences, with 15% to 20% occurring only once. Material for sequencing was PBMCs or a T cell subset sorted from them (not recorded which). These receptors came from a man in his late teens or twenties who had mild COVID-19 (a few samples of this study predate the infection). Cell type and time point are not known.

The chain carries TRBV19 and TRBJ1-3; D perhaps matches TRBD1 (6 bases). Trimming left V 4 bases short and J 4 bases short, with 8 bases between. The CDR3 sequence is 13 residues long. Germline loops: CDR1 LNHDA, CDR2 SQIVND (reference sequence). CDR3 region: CASSTGQGNTIYF. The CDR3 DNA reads TGTGCCAGTAGTACCGGACAGGGAAACACCATATATTTT.

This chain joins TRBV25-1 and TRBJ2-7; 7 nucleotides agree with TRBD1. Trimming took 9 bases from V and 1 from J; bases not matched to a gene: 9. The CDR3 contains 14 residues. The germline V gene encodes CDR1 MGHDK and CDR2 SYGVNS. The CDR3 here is CASTRTGPSYEQYF. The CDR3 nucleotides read TGTGCCAGTACTCGGACAGGTCCTTCCTACGAGCAGTACTTC.

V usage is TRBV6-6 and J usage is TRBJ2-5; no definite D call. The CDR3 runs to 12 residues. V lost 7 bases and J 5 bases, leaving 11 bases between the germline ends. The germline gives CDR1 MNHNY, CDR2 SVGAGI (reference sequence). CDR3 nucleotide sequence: TGTGCCAGCACCGTCCCCGGGGAGACCCAGTACTTC. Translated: CASTVPGETQYF.

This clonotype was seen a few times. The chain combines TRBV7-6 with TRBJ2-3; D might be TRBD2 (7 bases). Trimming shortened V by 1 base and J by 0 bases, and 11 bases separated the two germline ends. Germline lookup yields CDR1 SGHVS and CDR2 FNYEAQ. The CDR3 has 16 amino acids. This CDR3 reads CASSLVRGASTDTQYF. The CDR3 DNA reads TGTGCCAGCAGCTTAGTACGGGGGGCTAGCACAGATACGCAGTATTTT. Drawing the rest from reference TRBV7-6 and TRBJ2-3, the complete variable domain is GAGVSQSPRYKVTKRGQDVALRCDPISGHVSLYWYRQALGQGPEFLTYFNYEAQQDKSGLPNDRFSAERPEGSISTLTIQRTEQRDSAMYRCASSLVRGASTDTQYFGPGTRLTVL.

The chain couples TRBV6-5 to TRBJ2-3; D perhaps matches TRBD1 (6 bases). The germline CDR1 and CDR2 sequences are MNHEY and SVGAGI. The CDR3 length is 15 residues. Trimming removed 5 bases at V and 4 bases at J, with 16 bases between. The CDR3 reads CASSPGTLGPDTQYF. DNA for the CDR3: TGTGCCAGCAGTCCCGGGACATTGGGCCCAGATACGCAGTATTTT.

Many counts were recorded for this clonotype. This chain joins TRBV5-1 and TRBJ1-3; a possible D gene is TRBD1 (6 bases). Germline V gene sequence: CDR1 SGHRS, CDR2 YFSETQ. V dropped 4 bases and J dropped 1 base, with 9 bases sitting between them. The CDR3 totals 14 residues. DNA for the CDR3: TGCGCCAGCAGCCTACAGGGATCTGGAAACACCATATATTTT. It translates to CASSLQGSGNTIYF.

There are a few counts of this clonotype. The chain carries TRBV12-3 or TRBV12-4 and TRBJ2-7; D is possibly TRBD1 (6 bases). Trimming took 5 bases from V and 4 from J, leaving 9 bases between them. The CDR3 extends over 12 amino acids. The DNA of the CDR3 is TGTGCCAGCAGTGTACAGGGATACGAGCAGTACGTC. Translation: CASSVQGYEQYV.

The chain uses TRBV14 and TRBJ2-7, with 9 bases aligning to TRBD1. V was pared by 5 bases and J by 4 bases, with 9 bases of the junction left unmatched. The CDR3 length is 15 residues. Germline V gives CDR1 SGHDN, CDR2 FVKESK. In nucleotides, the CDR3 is TGTGCCAGCAGCTTCCGGACAGGGGTTTCGTACGAGCAGTACTTC. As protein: CASSFRTGVSYEQYF. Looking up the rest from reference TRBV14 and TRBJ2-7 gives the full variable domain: EAGVTQFPSHSVIEKGQTVTLRCDPISGHDNLYWYRRVMGKEIKFLLHFVKESKQDESGMPNNRFLAERTGGTYSTLKVQPAELEDSGVYFCASSFRTGVSYEQYFGPGTRLTVT.

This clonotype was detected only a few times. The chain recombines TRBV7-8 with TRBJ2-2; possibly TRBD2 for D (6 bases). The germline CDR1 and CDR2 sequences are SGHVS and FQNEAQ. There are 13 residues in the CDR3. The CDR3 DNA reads TGTGCGGGGAACTGGGGGGATACCGGGGAGCTGTTTTTT. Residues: CAGNWGDTGELFF.

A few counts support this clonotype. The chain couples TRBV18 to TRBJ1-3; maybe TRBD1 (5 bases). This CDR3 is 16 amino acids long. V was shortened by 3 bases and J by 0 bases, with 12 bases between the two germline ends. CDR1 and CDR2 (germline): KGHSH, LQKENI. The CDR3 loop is CASSPVGGASGNTIYF. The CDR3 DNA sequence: TGTGCCAGCTCACCGGTCGGGGGTGCCTCTGGAAACACCATATATTTT. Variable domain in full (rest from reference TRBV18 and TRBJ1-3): NAGVMQNPRHLVRRRGQEARLRCSPMKGHSHVYWYRQLPEEGLKFMVYLQKENIIDESGMPKERFSAEFPKEGPSILRIQQVVRGDSAAYFCASSPVGGASGNTIYFGEGSWLTVV.

The CDR3 DNA is TGCGCCAGCAGCCAAGATCCATTAGTCCCACTCTATGGCTACACCTTC. Translation: CASSQDPLVPLYGYTF. The chain combines TRBV4-3 with TRBJ1-2, with unresolved D. Germline CDR1 LGHNA, CDR2 YSLEER. Trimming cost V 0 bases and J 4 bases, with 15 bases left between them. The CDR3 extends over 16 amino acids.

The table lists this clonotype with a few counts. CDR3 in DNA: TGTGCCAGCAGCGCCGGGACAGGGCGGAACTATGGCTACACCTTC. Its protein is CASSAGTGRNYGYTF. The chain uses TRBV9 and TRBJ1-2, with 9 bases lining up with TRBD1. CDR1 and CDR2 (germline): SGDLS, YYNGEE. V was pared by 3 bases and J by 2 bases, with 5 bases of the junction left unmatched. There are 15 residues in the CDR3.

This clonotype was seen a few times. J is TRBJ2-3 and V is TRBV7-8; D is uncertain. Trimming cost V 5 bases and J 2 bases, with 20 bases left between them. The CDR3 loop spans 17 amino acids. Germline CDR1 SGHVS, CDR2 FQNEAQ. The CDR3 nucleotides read TGTGCCAGCAGCGTACGGGCCGGCTCCACCTCCACAGATACGCAGTATTTT. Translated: CASSVRAGSTSTDTQYF. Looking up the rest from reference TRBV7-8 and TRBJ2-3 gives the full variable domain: GAGVSQSPRYKVAKRGQDVALRCDPISGHVSLFWYQQALGQGPEFLTYFQNEAQLDKSGLPSDRFFAERPEGSVSTLKIQRTQQEDSAVYLCASSVRAGSTSTDTQYFGPGTRLTVL.

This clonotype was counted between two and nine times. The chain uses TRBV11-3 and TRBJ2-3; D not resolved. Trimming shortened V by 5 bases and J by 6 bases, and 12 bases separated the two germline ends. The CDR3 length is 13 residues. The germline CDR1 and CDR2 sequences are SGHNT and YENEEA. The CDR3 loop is CASSHTKLDTQYF. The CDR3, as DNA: TGTGCCAGCAGCCATACTAAGTTGGATACGCAGTATTTT.

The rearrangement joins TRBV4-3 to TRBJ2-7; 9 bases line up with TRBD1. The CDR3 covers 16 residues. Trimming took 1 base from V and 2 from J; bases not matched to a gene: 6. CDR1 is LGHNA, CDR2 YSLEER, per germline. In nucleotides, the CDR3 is TGCGCCAGCAGCCAAGCCTGGGACAGGGTGACCTACGAGCAGTACTTC. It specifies CASSQAWDRVTYEQYF.

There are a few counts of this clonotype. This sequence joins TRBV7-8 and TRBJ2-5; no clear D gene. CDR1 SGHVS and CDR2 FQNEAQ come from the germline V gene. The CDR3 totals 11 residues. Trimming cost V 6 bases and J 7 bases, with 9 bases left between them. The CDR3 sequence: CASRGRGTQYF. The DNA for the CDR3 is TGTGCCAGCAGAGGGCGAGGGACCCAGTACTTC.